This TCR beta chain was identified in a study of TIL therapy for anti-PD-1-resistant metastatic lung cancer. On the study more broadly: Tumors carried a median around 1.4 non-synonymous mutations per megabase. Points from the study as a whole: After infusion, TIL clonotypes partly replaced peripheral T cells and declined over months.

V was clipped by 0 bases and J by 6 bases, with 15 bases between them. The germline CDR1 and CDR2 sequences are GTSNPN and SVGIG (reference sequence). The CDR3 runs to 15 residues. The time point is: pre-treatment sample, taken before nivolumab and TIL therapy. On this clone: Its antigen remains unknown.

The immunoSEQ assay was v3. Data came from immunoSEQ multiplex PCR; TCRdb stores just in-frame clones and leaves some out. The table includes tens of thousands of clones, 65% to 80% detected once. The chain has TRBV30 and TRBJ2-1; maybe TRBD2 (6 bases). The origin of this receptor is a woman between 30 and 79 years old with non-small cell lung cancer. The specimen was blood, collected at baseline. CDR3 sequence: CAWSVSSVRGNEQFF. The CDR3 DNA sequence: TGTGCCTGGAGTGTATCTAGCGTGAGGGGCAATGAGCAGTTCTTC.